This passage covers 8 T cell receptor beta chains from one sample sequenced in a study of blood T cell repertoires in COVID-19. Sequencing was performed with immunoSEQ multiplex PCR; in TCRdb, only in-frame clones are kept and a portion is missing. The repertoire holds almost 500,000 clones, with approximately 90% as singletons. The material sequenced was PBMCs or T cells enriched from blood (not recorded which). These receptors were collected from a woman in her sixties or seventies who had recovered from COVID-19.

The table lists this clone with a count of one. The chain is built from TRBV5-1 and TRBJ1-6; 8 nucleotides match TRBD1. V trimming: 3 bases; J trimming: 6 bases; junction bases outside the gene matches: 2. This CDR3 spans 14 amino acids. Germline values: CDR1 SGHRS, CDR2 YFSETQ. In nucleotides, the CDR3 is TGCGCCAGCAGCTCGACAGGGGCTAATTCACCCCTCCACTTT. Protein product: CASSSTGANSPLHF.

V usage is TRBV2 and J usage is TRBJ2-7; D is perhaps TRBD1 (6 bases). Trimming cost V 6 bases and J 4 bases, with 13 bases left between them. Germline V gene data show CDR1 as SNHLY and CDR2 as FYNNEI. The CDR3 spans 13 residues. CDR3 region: CASRVDRGYEQYV. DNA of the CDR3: TGTGCCAGCAGGGTTGATAGGGGGTACGAGCAGTACGTC.

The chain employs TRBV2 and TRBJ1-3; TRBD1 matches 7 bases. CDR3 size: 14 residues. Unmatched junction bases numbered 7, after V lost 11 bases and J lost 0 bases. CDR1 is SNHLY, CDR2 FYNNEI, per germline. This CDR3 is CASKGTASGNTIYF. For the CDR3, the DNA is TGTGCCTCCAAAGGGACAGCCTCTGGAAACACCATATATTTT.

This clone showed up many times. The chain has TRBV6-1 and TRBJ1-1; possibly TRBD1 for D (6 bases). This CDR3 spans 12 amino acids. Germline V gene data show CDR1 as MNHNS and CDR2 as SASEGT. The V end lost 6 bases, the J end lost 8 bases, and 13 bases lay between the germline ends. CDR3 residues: CASRVPQGEAFF. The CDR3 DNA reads TGTGCCAGCAGGGTACCACAGGGAGAAGCTTTCTTT.

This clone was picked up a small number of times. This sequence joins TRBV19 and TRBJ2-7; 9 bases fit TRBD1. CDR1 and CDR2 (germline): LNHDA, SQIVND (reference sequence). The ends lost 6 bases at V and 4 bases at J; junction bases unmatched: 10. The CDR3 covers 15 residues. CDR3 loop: CASRTAGTGQYEQYF. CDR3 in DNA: TGTGCCAGTAGAACCGCCGGGACAGGGCAATACGAGCAGTACTTC.

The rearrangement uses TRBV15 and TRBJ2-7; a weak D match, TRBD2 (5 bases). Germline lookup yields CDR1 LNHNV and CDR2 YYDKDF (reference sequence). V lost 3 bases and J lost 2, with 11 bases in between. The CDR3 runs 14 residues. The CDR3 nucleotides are TGTGCCACCAGCAGTGTCGACGGGACCTACGAGCAGTACTTC. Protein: CATSSVDGTYEQYF.

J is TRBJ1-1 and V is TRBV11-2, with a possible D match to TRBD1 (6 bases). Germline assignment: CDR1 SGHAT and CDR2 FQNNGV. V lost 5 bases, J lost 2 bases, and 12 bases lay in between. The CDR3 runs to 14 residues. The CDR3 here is CASSPGTTNTEAFF. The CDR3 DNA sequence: TGTGCCAGCAGCCCTGGGACAACCAACACTGAAGCTTTCTTT.

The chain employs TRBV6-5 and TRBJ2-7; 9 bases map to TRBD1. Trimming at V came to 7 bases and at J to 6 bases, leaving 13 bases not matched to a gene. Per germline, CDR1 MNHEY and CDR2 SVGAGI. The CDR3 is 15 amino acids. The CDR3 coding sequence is TGTGCCAGCACCAGTACCGGGACAGGGCTTCTCGAGCAGTACTTC. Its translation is CASTSTGTGLLEQYF.